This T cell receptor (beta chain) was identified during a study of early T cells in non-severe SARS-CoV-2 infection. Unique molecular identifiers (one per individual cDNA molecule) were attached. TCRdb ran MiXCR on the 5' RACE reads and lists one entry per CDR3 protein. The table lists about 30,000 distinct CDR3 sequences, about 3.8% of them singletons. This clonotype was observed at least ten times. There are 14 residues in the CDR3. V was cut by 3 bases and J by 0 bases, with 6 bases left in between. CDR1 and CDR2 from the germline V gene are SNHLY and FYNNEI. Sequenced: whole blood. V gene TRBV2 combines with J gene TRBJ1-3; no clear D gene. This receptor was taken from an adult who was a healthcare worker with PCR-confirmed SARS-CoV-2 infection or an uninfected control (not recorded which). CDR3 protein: CASSDPPSGNTIYF. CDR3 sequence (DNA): TGTGCCAGCAGTGACCCCCCCTCTGGAAACACCATATATTTT. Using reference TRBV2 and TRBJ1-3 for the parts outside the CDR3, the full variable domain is EPEVTQTPSHQVTQMGQEVILRCVPISNHLYFYWYRQILGQKVEFLVSFYNNEISEKSEIFDDQFSVERPDGSNFTLKIRSTKLEDSAMYFCASSDPPSGNTIYFGEGSWLTVV.